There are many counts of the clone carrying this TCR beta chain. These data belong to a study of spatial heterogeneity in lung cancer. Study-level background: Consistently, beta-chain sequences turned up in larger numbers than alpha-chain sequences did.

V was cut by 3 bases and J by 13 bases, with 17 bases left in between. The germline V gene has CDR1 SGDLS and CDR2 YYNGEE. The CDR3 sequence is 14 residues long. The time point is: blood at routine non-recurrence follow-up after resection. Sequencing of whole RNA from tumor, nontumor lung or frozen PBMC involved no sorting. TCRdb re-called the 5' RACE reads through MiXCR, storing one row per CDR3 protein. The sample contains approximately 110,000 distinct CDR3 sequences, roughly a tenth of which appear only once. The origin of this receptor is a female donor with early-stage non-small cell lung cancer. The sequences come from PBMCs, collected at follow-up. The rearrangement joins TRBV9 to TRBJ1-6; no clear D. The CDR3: CASSETTGLGPLHF. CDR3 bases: TGTGCCAGCAGCGAAACTACGGGCCTGGGCCCCCTCCACTTT.